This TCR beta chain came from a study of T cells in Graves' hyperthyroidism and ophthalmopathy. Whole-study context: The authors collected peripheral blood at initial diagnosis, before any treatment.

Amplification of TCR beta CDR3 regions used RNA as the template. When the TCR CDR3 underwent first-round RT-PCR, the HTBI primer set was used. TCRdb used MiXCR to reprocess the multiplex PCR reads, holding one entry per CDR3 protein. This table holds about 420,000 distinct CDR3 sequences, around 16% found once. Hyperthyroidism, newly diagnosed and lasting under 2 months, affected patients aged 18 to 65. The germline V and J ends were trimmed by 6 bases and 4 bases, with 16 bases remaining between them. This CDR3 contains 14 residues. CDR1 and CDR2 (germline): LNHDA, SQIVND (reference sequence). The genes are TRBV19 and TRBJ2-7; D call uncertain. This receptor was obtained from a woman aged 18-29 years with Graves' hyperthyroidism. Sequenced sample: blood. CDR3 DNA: TGTGCCAGTAGCCATTCTTCATACCCTTACGAGCAGTACTTC. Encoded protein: CASSHSSYPYEQYF.